This T cell receptor beta chain is drawn from a study of tumor and adjacent non-tumor tissue in lung cancer. In the study overall: Aged about 31 to 80 years, patients included 10 men and 4 to 6 women with stage I to III disease.

A modified ARM-PCR protocol with three rounds of nested PCR amplified TCRbeta. In TCRdb, the multiplex PCR reads were re-called with MiXCR into one record per CDR3 protein. Counted here are 77,000 or so distinct CDR3 sequences, approximately 82% occurring once; the ten biggest clones make up approximately 40%. About this clonotype itself: Antigen: not known. Mismatch with germline at one junction end may stem from a read error.

This sample's RNA came from whole unsorted tissue. The normal lung tissue was taken more than 3 cm from the tumor edge. General study points: Significantly higher TCR diversity was found in tumor than normal lung. Normal lung showed higher cumulative top 100 clone frequency than tumor.

The CDR3 runs 14 residues. Germline CDR1 is MNHEY and CDR2 is SVGAGI. The chain combines TRBV6-5 with TRBJ2-3; 10 positions agree with TRBD2. What was sequenced was distant non-tumor lung tissue. The sequence was collected from a man aged 65 to 85 with non-small cell lung cancer. The CDR3 is CASSLTSGVNTQYF. The CDR3 coding sequence is TGTGCCAGCAGCCTCACTAGCGGGGTGAATACGCAATATTTT.